This entry is about one T cell receptor beta chain. Trimming removed 4 bases at V and 5 bases at J, with 9 bases between. CDR1 WNHNN and CDR2 SYGVQD come from the germline V gene (reference sequence). This CDR3 contains 14 residues. The data are from a study of blood T cell repertoires in COVID-19. Study-wide context: The samples span acute and convalescent COVID-19 from the United States, Italy and Spain. T cells, B-cell-depleted T cells, or PBMCs provided the cDNA or gDNA that served as material.

Original data processing: It was from reference gene primer amplification that nucleated cell counts were estimated. Produced via immunoSEQ multiplex PCR; TCRdb's table is partial and in-frame only. V, J and clone size are those of that table, while D and trimming were read from the DNA. The sample consists of 100,000 to 150,000 clones, less than 90% of them appearing once. The chain joins TRBV10-1 to TRBJ1-6; possible D gene TRBD1, 5 bases. Sequencing was performed on peripheral blood. The receptor comes from a man in his fifties or sixties with acute or convalescent COVID-19. The CDR3 region is CASSVGQDNSPLHF. The CDR3 DNA reads TGCGCCAGCAGTGTTGGACAAGATAATTCACCCCTCCACTTT.